The 14 T cell receptor beta chains reported below all come from one sample, sequenced in a study of cytomegalovirus exposure and HLA in healthy donors. PCR amplification relied on 60 Vbeta primers (plus 13 Jbeta primers). The data were produced by immunoSEQ multiplex PCR, yet TCRdb's version contains in-frame clones alone and is incomplete. The repertoire consists of about 200,000 clones, with 70% to 85% occurring once and the leading ten covering roughly 0.095%. The specimen sequenced was PBMCs. Source of these receptors: a boy between 2 and 10 years old in good health and CMV-seronegative.

This chain's CDR3 is CAWAKGGVEQYF. The CDR3 nucleotides are TGTGCCTGGGCTAAGGGCGGGGTCGAGCAGTACTTC. The chain employs TRBV30 and TRBJ2-7; possible D gene TRBD2, 6 bases. The CDR3 runs 12 residues. Germline loops: CDR1 GTSNPN, CDR2 SVGIG (reference sequence). The germline V and J ends were trimmed by 5 bases and 6 bases, with 14 bases remaining between them.

The V gene is TRBV19, the J gene TRBJ2-1; 8 nucleotides line up with TRBD2. Trimming at V came to 5 bases and at J to 6 bases, leaving 9 bases not matched to a gene. Germline V CDR1 and CDR2: LNHDA, SQIVND (reference sequence). The CDR3 runs 15 residues. CDR3 residues: CASSGLGLARNEQFF. Written as DNA, the CDR3 is TGTGCCAGTAGTGGCCTAGGACTAGCCCGCAATGAGCAGTTCTTC.

This clone was seen only once. The chain combines TRBV10-3 with TRBJ1-1; no definite D call. The CDR3 consists of 13 residues. Germline V gene data show CDR1 as ENHRY and CDR2 as SYGVKD. The V end lost 5 bases, the J end lost 5 bases, and 12 bases lay between the germline ends. In nucleotides, the CDR3 is TGTGCCATCAGTCCCCAAAGCGGGACTGAAGCTTTCTTT. Its protein is CAISPQSGTEAFF.

The CDR3 sequence is CASRLAGDTQYF. As DNA, the CDR3 is TGTGCCAGCAGACTAGCGGGGGATACGCAGTATTTT. The chain links TRBV7-9 to TRBJ2-3; 10 bases fit TRBD2. J was trimmed by 6 bases and V by 6 bases; bases with no gene match: 0. The length of the CDR3 is 12 residues. Germline lookup yields CDR1 SEHNR and CDR2 FQNEAQ (reference sequence).

The chain recombines TRBV5-1 with TRBJ1-6; a weak D match, TRBD1 (6 bases). V was pared by 5 bases and J by 6 bases, with 9 bases between. The germline CDR1 and CDR2 sequences are SGHRS and YFSETQ. The CDR3 loop spans 13 amino acids. The CDR3 DNA reads TGCGCCAGCAGACAGGGACCTAATTCACCCCTCCACTTT. This sequence encodes CASRQGPNSPLHF.

The rearrangement joins TRBV19 to TRBJ1-2; possible D gene TRBD1, 6 bases. CDR3 length: 13 amino acids. The V gene lost 1 base and the J gene lost 8 bases, with 11 bases spanning the gap. Germline V CDR1 and CDR2: LNHDA, SQIVND (reference sequence). CDR3 in amino acids: CASSIGQDRGYTF. The CDR3 coding sequence is TGTGCCAGTAGTATAGGACAGGACCGCGGCTACACCTTC.

The rearrangement joins TRBV6-7 to TRBJ2-3, with D maybe TRBD1 (5 bases). TRBV6-7 is treated as an ORF (open reading frame) with a function not yet certain. V lost 2 bases, J lost 0 bases, and 9 bases lay in between. This CDR3 has 15 amino acids. The CDR3 nucleotides read TGTGCCAGCAGTTACAGGGGCTTCAGCACAGATACGCAGTATTTT. Translating it yields CASSYRGFSTDTQYF.

This clone has a handful of counts. The chain has TRBV19 and TRBJ1-2, with D possibly matching TRBD1 (6 bases). The V gene's germline CDR1 is LNHDA and CDR2 SQIVND (reference sequence). V was trimmed by 1 base and J by 5 bases, leaving 11 bases between them. This CDR3 comprises 14 residues. The CDR3 protein is CASSIGTGMYGYTF. The CDR3 bases are TGTGCCAGTAGTATAGGTACAGGGATGTATGGCTACACCTTC.

The CDR3 is CAWSSRTTGAGTF. CDR3 in DNA: TGTGCCTGGAGTTCCCGTACGACAGGCGCAGGCACCTTC. This rearrangement joins TRBV30 to TRBJ1-2; maybe TRBD1 (6 bases). This CDR3 spans 13 amino acids. The germline gives CDR1 GTSNPN, CDR2 SVGIG (reference sequence). The V gene lost 2 bases and the J gene lost 13 bases, with 20 bases spanning the gap.

In DNA, the CDR3 is TGTGCCAGCAGCGTAGCCACTACCGATACGCAGTATTTT. Protein: CASSVATTDTQYF. This chain connects TRBV9 to TRBJ2-3; D not resolved. This CDR3 comprises 13 residues. Germline V gene sequence: CDR1 SGDLS, CDR2 YYNGEE. V shed 0 bases and J shed 6 bases, with 8 bases lying between them.

The rearrangement uses TRBV5-1 and TRBJ1-1; D is undetermined. The CDR3 spans 15 residues. Germline CDR1 is SGHRS and CDR2 is YFSETQ. The ends were cut back, 0 bases at V and 4 bases at J, with 13 bases in the middle. CDR3 protein: CASSLVSGDITEAFF. Here the CDR3 DNA reads TGCGCCAGCAGCTTGGTATCCGGGGATATCACTGAAGCTTTCTTT.

The chain carries TRBV11-2 and TRBJ2-7, with a tentative D call TRBD1 (6 bases). Between the trimmed V and J ends, which lost 5 bases and 1 base, there was a span of 12 bases. CDR3 length: 14 residues. Germline V gene lookup returns CDR1 SGHAT and CDR2 FQNNGV. CDR3 coding DNA: TGTGCCAGCAGCCCCGAGACAGGATCCTACGAGCAGTACTTC. Its translation is CASSPETGSYEQYF.

The V gene is TRBV5-8, the J gene TRBJ2-7; unclear D gene. Germline V gives CDR1 SGHTS, CDR2 YDEGEE. Trimming removed 1 base at V and 4 bases at J, with 6 bases between. This CDR3 spans 12 amino acids. The CDR3, as DNA: TGTGCCAGCAGCTTGTATCTATACGAGCAGTACTTC. As protein: CASSLYLYEQYF.

This sequence joins TRBV11-2 and TRBJ2-7; 7 positions match TRBD2. Germline V gene sequence: CDR1 SGHAT, CDR2 FQNNGV. Germline trimming cut 1 base from V and 3 bases from J; bases unmatched to any gene: 6. This CDR3 spans 15 amino acids. CDR3 in amino acids: CASSLAGGFGYEQYF. The CDR3 bases are TGTGCCAGCAGCTTAGCGGGGGGTTTCGGCTACGAGCAGTACTTC. Together with reference TRBV11-2 and TRBJ2-7, the CDR3 gives the full variable domain: EAGVAQSPRYKIIEKRQSVAFWCNPISGHATLYWYQQILGQGPKLLIQFQNNGVVDDSQLPKDRFSAERLKGVDSTLKIQPAKLEDSAVYLCASSLAGGFGYEQYFGPGTRLTVT.